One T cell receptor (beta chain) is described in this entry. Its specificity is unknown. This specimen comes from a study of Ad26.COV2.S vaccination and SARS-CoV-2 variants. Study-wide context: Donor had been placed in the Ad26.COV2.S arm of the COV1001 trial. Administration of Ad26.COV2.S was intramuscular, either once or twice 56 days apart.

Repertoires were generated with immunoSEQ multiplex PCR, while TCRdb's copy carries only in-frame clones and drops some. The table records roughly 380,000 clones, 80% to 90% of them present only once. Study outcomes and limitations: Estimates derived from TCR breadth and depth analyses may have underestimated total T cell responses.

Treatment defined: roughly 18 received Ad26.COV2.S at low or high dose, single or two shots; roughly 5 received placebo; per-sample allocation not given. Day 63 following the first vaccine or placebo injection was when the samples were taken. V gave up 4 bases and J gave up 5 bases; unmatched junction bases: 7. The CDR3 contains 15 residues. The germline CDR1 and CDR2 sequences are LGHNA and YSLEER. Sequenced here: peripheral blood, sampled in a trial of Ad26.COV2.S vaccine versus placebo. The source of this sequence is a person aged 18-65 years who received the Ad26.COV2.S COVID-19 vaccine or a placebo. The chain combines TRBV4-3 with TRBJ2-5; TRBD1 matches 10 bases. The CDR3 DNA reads TGCGCCAGCAGCCTTAGGACAGGGGGACAGGAGACCCAGTACTTC. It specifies CASSLRTGGQETQYF.